Below, 20 T cell receptor beta chains from the same sample are listed, as sequenced in a study of PD-1 blockade in classical Hodgkin lymphoma. Libraries were prepared by immunoSEQ multiplex PCR; TCRdb keeps only in-frame clonotypes and omits some of them. The sample carries some 50,000 clones, about 75% recorded once. The time point: cycle 4 day 1 (C4D1), after 6 weeks of nivolumab. All trial patients relapsed after autologous stem cell transplantation. Sample: peripheral blood mononuclear cells (PBMCs), taken before the fourth cycle of nivolumab. The receptors come from a human donor with classical Hodgkin lymphoma.

This CDR3 is CATSRSILNTGELFF. The DNA of the CDR3 is TGTGCCACCAGCAGATCAATCCTGAACACCGGGGAGCTGTTTTTT. The rearrangement uses TRBV15 and TRBJ2-2, with D unclear. Germline assignment: CDR1 LNHNV and CDR2 YYDKDF (reference sequence). The CDR3 extends over 15 amino acids. Trimming stripped 2 bases from V and 1 base from J, with 8 bases between.

This rearrangement joins TRBV28 to TRBJ1-6; D possibly corresponds to TRBD1 (5 bases). V was clipped by 9 bases and J by 14 bases, with 14 bases between them. Per the germline V gene, CDR1 is MDHEN and CDR2 is SYDVKM. The CDR3 runs to 11 residues. CDR3 sequence reads: CASGAWRALHF. CDR3 nucleotides: TGTGCCAGTGGGGCGTGGAGGGCCCTCCACTTT. Based on the CDR3 plus reference TRBV28 and TRBJ1-6, the full variable domain is DVKVTQSSRYLVKRTGEKVFLECVQDMDHENMFWYRQDPGLGLRLIYFSYDVKMKEKGDIPEGYSVSREKKERFSLILESASTNQTSMYLCASGAWRALHFGNGTRLTVT.

This clone was observed a few times. The CDR3 here is CASSSTPSAGDTGELFF. In DNA form, the CDR3 reads TGTGCCAGCAGCTCGACCCCCTCAGCGGGGGACACCGGGGAGCTGTTTTTT. The chain links TRBV11-3 to TRBJ2-2; 8 bases are a match to TRBD2. V trimming: 4 bases; J trimming: 3 bases; junction bases outside the gene matches: 10. The CDR3 has 17 amino acids. The V gene's germline CDR1 is SGHNT and CDR2 YENEEA.

J is TRBJ1-2 and V is TRBV15; D call uncertain. In germline, CDR1 is LNHNV, CDR2 YYDKDF (reference sequence). This CDR3 contains 13 residues. Between the trimmed V and J ends, which lost 0 bases and 14 bases, there was a span of 16 bases. The CDR3 reads CATSRDPEAGKTF. The CDR3 DNA follows: TGTGCCACCAGCAGAGATCCGGAGGCAGGAAAAACCTTC. Full variable domain (missing parts from reference TRBV15 and TRBJ1-2): DAMVIQNPRYQVTQFGKPVTLSCSQTLNHNVMYWYQQKSSQAPKLLFHYYDKDFNNEADTPDNFQSRRPNTSFCFLDIRSPGLGDTAMYLCATSRDPEAGKTFGSGTRLTVV.

J is TRBJ1-1 and V is TRBV4-1; 7 bases agree with TRBD1. Germline V gene lookup returns CDR1 MGHRA and CDR2 YSYEKL. This CDR3 comprises 17 residues. The junction had 8 bases not matched to a gene; V was cut back by 0 bases and J by 1 base. The CDR3 protein is CASSQDGQGGKNTEAFF. CDR3 nucleotides: TGCGCCAGCAGCCAAGATGGCCAGGGGGGGAAGAACACTGAAGCTTTCTTT.

The chain couples TRBV11-3 to TRBJ2-7; no clear D. This CDR3 is built from 11 residues. Trimming shortened V by 1 base and J by 5 bases, and 3 bases separated the two germline ends. CDR1 and CDR2 from the germline V gene are SGHNT and YENEEA. CDR3 residues: CASSLGDEQYF. CDR3 nucleotides: TGTGCCAGCAGCTTAGGGGACGAGCAGTACTTC.

This clone was recorded only once. The rearrangement links TRBV2 to TRBJ1-1; weak D call: TRBD1 (5 bases). The CDR3 spans 14 residues. CDR1 is SNHLY and CDR2 is FYNNEI in the germline V gene. V was pared by 0 bases and J by 4 bases, with 9 bases between. CDR3 bases: TGTGCCAGCAGTGAAGCTGGGACTGTCACTGAAGCTTTCTTT. As protein: CASSEAGTVTEAFF.

V usage is TRBV5-1 and J usage is TRBJ2-2, with 8 bases aligning to TRBD1. The CDR3 is made up of 14 amino acids. The germline CDR1 and CDR2 sequences are SGHRS and YFSETQ. The junction had 1 base not matched to a gene; V was cut back by 2 bases and J by 4 bases. CDR3 nucleotide sequence: TGCGCCAGCAGCTTTGACAGGGGCACCGGGGAGCTGTTTTTT. This encodes CASSFDRGTGELFF. Combining the CDR3 with reference TRBV5-1 and TRBJ2-2 gives the whole variable domain KAGVTQTPRYLIKTRGQQVTLSCSPISGHRSVSWYQQTPGQGLQFLFEYFSETQRNKGNFPGRFSGRQFSNSRSEMNVSTLELGDSALYLCASSFDRGTGELFFGEGSRLTVL.

About this clone: No DNA is shown, since the ends of the CDR3 on it are uncertain; the CDR3 is the one TCRdb lists. The chain recombines TRBV28 with TRBJ2-7; TRBD1 is the table's D call and was not checked against the DNA. The CDR3 is 14 residues long, ends included. Per the germline V gene, CDR1 is MDHEN and CDR2 is SYDVKM. Here the CDR3 reads CASSSSDRSYEQYF.

The chain recombines TRBV7-2 with TRBJ2-7; D gene unclear. This CDR3 is built from 14 residues. CDR1 is SGHTA, CDR2 FQGNSA, per germline. The V and J ends lost 3 bases and 2 bases respectively, with 11 bases between them. The CDR3 DNA sequence: TGTGCCAGCAGCTTGAGCTCCCGTACCTACGAGCAGTACTTC. Its protein is CASSLSSRTYEQYF.

This chain links TRBV27 with TRBJ1-1; D remains ambiguous. CDR3 length: 13 amino acids. The germline V and J ends were trimmed by 3 bases and 1 base, with 6 bases remaining between them. Germline V CDR1 and CDR2: MNHEY, SMNVEV (reference sequence). CDR3 amino acids: CASSFARNTEAFF. CDR3 DNA sequence: TGTGCCAGCAGTTTTGCACGGAACACTGAAGCTTTCTTT.

J is TRBJ2-1 and V is TRBV14; the match to TRBD2 covers 12 bases. V gave up 4 bases and J gave up 5 bases; unmatched junction bases: 9. CDR3 length: 17 residues. From germline, CDR1 is SGHDN and CDR2 FVKESK. The CDR3 nucleotides are TGTGCCAGCAGCCCTCCTCGCTCTAGCGGGAGGGACAATGAGCAGTTCTTC. Amino acid sequence: CASSPPRSSGRDNEQFF.

V usage is TRBV11-3 and J usage is TRBJ2-2, with unresolved D. Trimming took off 5 bases at V and 3 bases at J, with 13 bases between the two ends. Germline CDR1 and CDR2: SGHNT and YENEEA. The CDR3 loop spans 15 amino acids. The CDR3 DNA sequence: TGTGCCAGCAGCGAATCAGAATATTACACCGGGGAGCTGTTTTTT. This sequence encodes CASSESEYYTGELFF.

As to this clone: Other DNA variants within this sample encode the same CDR3. This chain joins TRBV4-1 and TRBJ1-5; D gene unclear. This CDR3 spans 13 amino acids. The V end was cut by 3 bases, the J end by 3 bases, with 6 bases between. Germline CDR1 reads MGHRA; CDR2 reads YSYEKL. The CDR3 bases are TGCGCCAGCAGCCATGGTCCCAATCAGCCCCAGCATTTT. The encoded protein is CASSHGPNQPQHF.

CDR3 sequence: CASSWGLDTDTQYF. In DNA, the CDR3 is TGTGCCAGCAGTTGGGGACTAGACACAGATACGCAGTATTTT. The chain has TRBV6-5 and TRBJ2-3; 8 bases map to TRBD2. The V segment lost 4 bases and the J segment 2 bases; nucleotides outside the gene matches: 2. This CDR3 is built from 14 residues. Germline CDR1 and CDR2: MNHEY and SVGAGI.

The chain employs TRBV7-2 and TRBJ2-7, with TRBD2 matching 9 bases. The CDR3 is 15 amino acids. The V gene end was trimmed by 6 bases and the J gene end by 1 base; junction bases not matched to a gene: 7. CDR1 and CDR2 from the germline V gene are SGHTA and FQGNSA. CDR3 residues: CASSFRTSVSYEQYF. The CDR3 nucleotides read TGTGCCAGCAGTTTTAGGACTAGCGTGTCCTACGAGCAGTACTTC.

In its sample, this clone was seen once. At one end the junction does not follow the germline gene, possibly because of a read error. The chain joins TRBV7-7 to TRBJ2-5; D is unclear. Germline V CDR1 and CDR2: SSHAT, FNYEAQ (reference sequence). The CDR3 has 13 amino acids. CDR3 in DNA: TGTGCTAGCAGCTTTAGTACCTCGGAGACCCAGTACTTC. Protein: CASSFSTSETQYF.

This clone was seen just once. This chain links TRBV11-2 with TRBJ1-4, with D possibly matching TRBD1 (5 bases). V shed 5 bases and J shed 0 bases, with 16 bases lying between them. CDR3 length: 17 residues. The V gene's germline CDR1 is SGHAT and CDR2 FQNNGV. The CDR3 sequence: CASSQPDRVATNEKLFF. The CDR3 region has the DNA TGTGCCAGCAGCCAACCTGACAGAGTCGCAACTAATGAAAAACTGTTTTTT.

The chain links TRBV7-8 to TRBJ2-7; D possibly matches TRBD1 or TRBD2 (5 bases each). The CDR3 sequence is 15 residues long. Trimming shortened V by 1 base and J by 0 bases, and 10 bases separated the two germline ends. CDR1 and CDR2 from the germline V gene are SGHVS and FQNEAQ. The CDR3 spells CASSLEAGSSYEQYF. The CDR3 DNA is TGTGCCAGCAGCTTAGAGGCAGGGAGCTCCTACGAGCAGTACTTC.

This chain connects TRBV6-6 to TRBJ1-5; D is ambiguous. Between the trimmed V and J ends, which lost 2 bases and 6 bases, there was a span of 8 bases. Germline V gene data show CDR1 as MNHNY and CDR2 as SVGAGI (reference sequence). This CDR3 comprises 13 residues. This CDR3 reads CASSYQSSQPQHF. The CDR3 coding sequence is TGTGCCAGCAGTTACCAGTCAAGTCAGCCCCAGCATTTT.